This TCR beta chain appears in the sequencing data of a study of early stage breast cancer tumors. Study as a whole: ER+/PR+/HER2- status applied to about 70% of the 16 invasive breast tumors. Points from the study as a whole: Tumors had roughly 2.5-fold higher T cell density than normal breast. Enriched TCRB sequences shared across patients were mostly commonly generated sequences.

The CDR3 is 13 residues long. Germline V gives CDR1 MNHEY, CDR2 SVGAGI. V lost 11 bases and J lost 6, with 17 bases in between. Using immunoSEQ multiplex PCR, the repertoire was profiled, and TCRdb retains in-frame clones only, with some absent. The table has more than 55,000 clones, 65% to 85% seen once. A word on this clone: Its antigen remains unidentified.

Sequenced input: blood. The receptor's source is a person aged 40 to 49 with breast cancer. This sequence joins TRBV6-5 and TRBJ2-1; tentatively, D is TRBD2 (6 bases). In nucleotides, the CDR3 is TGTGCCGTCCGGGACTTGATCATCAATGAGCAGTTCTTC. This translates into CAVRDLIINEQFF.